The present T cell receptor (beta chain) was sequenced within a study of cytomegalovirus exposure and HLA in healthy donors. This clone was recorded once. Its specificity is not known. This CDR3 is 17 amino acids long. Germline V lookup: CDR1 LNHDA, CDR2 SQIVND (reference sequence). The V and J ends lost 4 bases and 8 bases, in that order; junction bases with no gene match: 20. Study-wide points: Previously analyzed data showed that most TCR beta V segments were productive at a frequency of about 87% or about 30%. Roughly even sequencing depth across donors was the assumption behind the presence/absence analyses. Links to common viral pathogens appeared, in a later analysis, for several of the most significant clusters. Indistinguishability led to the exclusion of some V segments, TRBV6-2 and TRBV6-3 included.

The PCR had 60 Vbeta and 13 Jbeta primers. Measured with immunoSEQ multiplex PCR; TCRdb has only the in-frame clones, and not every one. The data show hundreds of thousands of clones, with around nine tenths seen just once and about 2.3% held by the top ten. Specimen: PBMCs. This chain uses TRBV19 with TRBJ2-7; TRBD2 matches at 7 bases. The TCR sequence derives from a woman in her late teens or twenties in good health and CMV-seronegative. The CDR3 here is CASSTPSGDQLMGKQYF. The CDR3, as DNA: TGTGCCAGTAGTACGCCGAGCGGGGACCAATTGATGGGCAAGCAGTACTTC.